This is a list of T cell receptor beta chains from one sample in a study of graft-versus-host responses after intestinal transplantation. Antigens for these TCRs are unknown. The data were produced by immunoSEQ multiplex PCR, yet TCRdb's version contains in-frame clones alone and is incomplete. The sample contains approximately 88,000 clones, about 90% of which appear only once. The sequences come from unstimulated CD4+ T cells sorted from spleen or lymph node cells, collected before intestinal transplant. These receptor sequences come from a human donor who received an intestinal transplant. CDR3s include the opening cysteine and the closing phenylalanine or tryptophan. The D gene is left open where the match is weak. Clone sizes are given selectively: once, few, many, or a class where the clone is expanded.

D gene	clone size	V gene	J gene	CDR3 protein	CDR3 DNA
-	-	TRBV9	TRBJ1-3	CASSVGTGGGNTIYF	TGTGCCAGCAGCGTAGGTACGGGTGGCGGAAACACCATATATTTT
-	-	TRBV29-1	TRBJ1-2	CSVGGGYGRGYTF	TGCAGCGTTGGGGGGGGATACGGTCGTGGCTACACCTTC
-	-	TRBV7-8	TRBJ1-2	CASSLRRGDGYTF	TGTGCCAGCAGCTTACGGCGCGGGGATGGCTACACCTTC
TRBD1	few	TRBV7-2	TRBJ1-4	CASSPRTGRRVEKLFF	TGTGCCAGCAGCCCCCGGACAGGCCGGCGCGTGGAAAAACTGTTTTTT
TRBD2	once	TRBV18	TRBJ2-7	CASSSPSGGDEQYF	TGTGCCAGCTCATCCCCGAGCGGGGGCGACGAGCAGTACTTC
TRBD1	-	TRBV5-6	TRBJ1-6	CASSLYRGGPLHF	TGTGCCAGCAGCCTATACAGGGGAGGACCCCTCCACTTT
TRBD2	-	TRBV19	TRBJ2-1	CASSIRSPRTSGHNEQFF	TGTGCCAGTAGTATAAGGTCGCCGAGGACTAGCGGACACAATGAGCAGTTCTTC
-	-	TRBV11-3	TRBJ2-3	CASSTRLLDTQYF	TGTGCCAGCAGCACCCGACTACTAGATACGCAGTATTTT
-	few	TRBV10-3	TRBJ2-1	CAISESGGFGEQFF	TGTGCCATCAGTGAGTCAGGCGGGTTCGGTGAGCAGTTCTTC
-	-	TRBV5-1	TRBJ2-7	CASSLPGQGREQYF	TGCGCCAGCAGCTTACCCGGGCAGGGGAGAGAGCAGTACTTC
TRBD1	few	TRBV5-1	TRBJ1-4	CASSLVAGGDEKLFF	TGCGCCAGCAGCTTGGTAGCAGGGGGAGATGAAAAACTGTTTTTT
TRBD1	-	TRBV5-4	TRBJ1-2	CASSRQGANYGYTF	TGTGCCAGCAGTCGACAGGGGGCTAACTATGGCTACACCTTC
-	-	TRBV5-4	TRBJ2-7	CASSSSYEQYF	TGTGCCAGCAGCTCATCCTACGAGCAGTACTTC
TRBD1	-	TRBV5-4	TRBJ1-2	CASSPGQGGQLVYGYTF	TGTGCCAGCAGCCCCGGACAGGGAGGTCAATTGGTCTATGGCTACACCTTC
-	-	TRBV7-2	TRBJ1-1	CASSFVNTEAFF	TGTGCCAGCAGCTTCGTGAACACTGAAGCTTTCTTT
TRBD1	-	TRBV16	TRBJ1-1	CASSPWTGMNTEAFF	TGTGCCAGCAGCCCATGGACAGGGATGAACACTGAAGCTTTCTTT
-	few	TRBV9	TRBJ1-1	CASSPSSAFF	TGTGCCAGCTCCCCGTCGTCGGCTTTCTTT
TRBD2	-	TRBV9	TRBJ2-3	CASSVGLAGGQDTQYF	TGTGCCAGCAGCGTAGGACTAGCGGGGGGGCAAGATACGCAGTATTTT
-	-	TRBV6-1	TRBJ1-2	CASTNMGSTAYGYTF	TGTGCCAGCACCAACATGGGCTCCACGGCGTATGGCTACACCTTC
TRBD1	-	TRBV6-1	TRBJ1-3	CASSERGQWSSGNTIYF	TGTGCCAGCAGTGAAAGGGGGCAATGGAGCTCTGGAAACACCATATATTTT
-	once	TRBV5-5	TRBJ2-2	CASSLAPGDTGELFF	TGTGCCAGCAGCTTGGCCCCCGGGGACACCGGGGAGCTGTTTTTT
TRBD1	few	TRBV5-1	TRBJ1-6	CASSLDRGHSPLHF	TGCGCCAGCAGCCTGGACAGGGGGCATTCACCCCTCCACTTT